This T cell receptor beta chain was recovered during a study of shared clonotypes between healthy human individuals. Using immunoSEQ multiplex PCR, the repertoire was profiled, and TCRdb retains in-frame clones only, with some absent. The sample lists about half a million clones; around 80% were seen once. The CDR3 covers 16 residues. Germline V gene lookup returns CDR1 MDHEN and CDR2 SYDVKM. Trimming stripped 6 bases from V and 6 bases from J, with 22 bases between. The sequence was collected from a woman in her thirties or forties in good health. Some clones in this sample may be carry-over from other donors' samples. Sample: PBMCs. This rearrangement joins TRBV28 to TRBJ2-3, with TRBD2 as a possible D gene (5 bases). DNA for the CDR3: TGTGCCAGCAGCCGTGAGGGATTAAGACCCGGGGATACGCAGTATTTT. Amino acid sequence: CASSREGLRPGDTQYF. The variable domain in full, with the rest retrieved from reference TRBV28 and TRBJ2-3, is DVKVTQSSRYLVKRTGEKVFLECVQDMDHENMFWYRQDPGLGLRLIYFSYDVKMKEKGDIPEGYSVSREKKERFSLILESASTNQTSMYLCASSREGLRPGDTQYFGPGTRLTVL.